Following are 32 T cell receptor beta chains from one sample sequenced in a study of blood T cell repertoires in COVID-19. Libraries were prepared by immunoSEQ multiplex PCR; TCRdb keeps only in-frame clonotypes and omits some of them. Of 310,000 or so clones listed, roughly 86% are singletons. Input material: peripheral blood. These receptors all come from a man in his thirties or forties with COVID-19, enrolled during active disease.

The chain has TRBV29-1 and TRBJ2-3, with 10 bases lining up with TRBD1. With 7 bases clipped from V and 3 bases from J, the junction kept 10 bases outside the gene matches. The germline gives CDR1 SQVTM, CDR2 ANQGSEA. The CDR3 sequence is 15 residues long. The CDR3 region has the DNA TGCAGCGCCCCGGTGACAGGGGGCTTAACAGATACGCAGTATTTT. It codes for CSAPVTGGLTDTQYF.

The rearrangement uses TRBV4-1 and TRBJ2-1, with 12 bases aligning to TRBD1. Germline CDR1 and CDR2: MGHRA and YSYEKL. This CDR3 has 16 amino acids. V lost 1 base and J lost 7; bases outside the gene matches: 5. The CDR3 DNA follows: TGCGCCAGCAGCCAAGGGGGGACAGGGGGCGGGAATGAGCAGTTCTTC. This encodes CASSQGGTGGGNEQFF.

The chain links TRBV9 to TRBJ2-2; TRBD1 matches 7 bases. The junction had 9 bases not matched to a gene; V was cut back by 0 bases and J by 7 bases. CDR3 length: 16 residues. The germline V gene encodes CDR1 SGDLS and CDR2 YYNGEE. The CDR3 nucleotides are TGTGCCAGCAGCGTAGATTGGGACAGTGAAAACGGGGAGCTGTTTTTT. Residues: CASSVDWDSENGELFF.

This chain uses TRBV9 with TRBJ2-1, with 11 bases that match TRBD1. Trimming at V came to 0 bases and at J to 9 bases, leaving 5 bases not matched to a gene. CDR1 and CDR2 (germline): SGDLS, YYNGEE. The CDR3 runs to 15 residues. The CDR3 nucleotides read TGTGCCAGCAGCGTAGTTGGACAGGGGGCTGGTGAGCAGTTCTTC. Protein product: CASSVVGQGAGEQFF.

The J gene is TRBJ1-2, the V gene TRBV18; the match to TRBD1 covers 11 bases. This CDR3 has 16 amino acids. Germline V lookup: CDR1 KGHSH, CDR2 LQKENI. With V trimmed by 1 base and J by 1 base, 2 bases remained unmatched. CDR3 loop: CASSPLGTGGNYGYTF. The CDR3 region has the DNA TGTGCCAGCTCACCACTCGGGACAGGGGGTAACTATGGCTACACCTTC.

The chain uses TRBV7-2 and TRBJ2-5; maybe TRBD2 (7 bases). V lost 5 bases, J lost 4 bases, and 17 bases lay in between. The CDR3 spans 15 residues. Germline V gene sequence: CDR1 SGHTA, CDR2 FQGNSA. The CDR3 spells CASSLIGGPRETQYF. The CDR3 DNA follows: TGTGCCAGCAGCCTAATCGGGGGGCCGCGAGAGACCCAGTACTTC. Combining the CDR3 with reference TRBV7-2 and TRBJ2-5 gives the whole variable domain GAGVSQSPSNKVTEKGKDVELRCDPISGHTALYWYRQSLGQGLEFLIYFQGNSAPDKSGLPSDRFSAERTGGSVSTLTIQRTQQEDSAVYLCASSLIGGPRETQYFGPGTRLLVL.

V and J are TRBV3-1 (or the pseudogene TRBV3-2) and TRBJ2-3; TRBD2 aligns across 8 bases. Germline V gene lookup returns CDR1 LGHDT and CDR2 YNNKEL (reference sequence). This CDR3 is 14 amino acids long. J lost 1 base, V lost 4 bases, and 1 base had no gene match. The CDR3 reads CASSRSGGTDTQYF. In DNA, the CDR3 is TGTGCCAGCAGCCGTAGCGGGGGCACAGATACGCAGTATTTT.

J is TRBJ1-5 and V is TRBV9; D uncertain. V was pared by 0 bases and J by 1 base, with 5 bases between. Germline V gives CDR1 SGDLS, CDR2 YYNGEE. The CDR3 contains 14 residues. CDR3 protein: CASSVGTSNQPQHF. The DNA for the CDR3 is TGTGCCAGCAGCGTAGGAACAAGCAATCAGCCCCAGCATTTT.

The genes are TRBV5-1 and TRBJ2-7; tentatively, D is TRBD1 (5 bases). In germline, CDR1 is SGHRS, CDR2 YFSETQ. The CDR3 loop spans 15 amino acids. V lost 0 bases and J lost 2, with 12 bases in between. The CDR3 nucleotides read TGCGCCAGCAGCTTGGAAGGCAGGGCAACCTACGAGCAGTACTTC. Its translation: CASSLEGRATYEQYF.

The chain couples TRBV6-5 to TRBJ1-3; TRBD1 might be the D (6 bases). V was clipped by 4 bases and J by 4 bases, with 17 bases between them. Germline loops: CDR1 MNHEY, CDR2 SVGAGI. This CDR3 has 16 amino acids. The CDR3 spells CASSLDGGQFGNTIYF. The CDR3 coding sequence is TGTGCCAGCAGTTTAGACGGGGGGCAATTCGGAAACACCATATATTTT.

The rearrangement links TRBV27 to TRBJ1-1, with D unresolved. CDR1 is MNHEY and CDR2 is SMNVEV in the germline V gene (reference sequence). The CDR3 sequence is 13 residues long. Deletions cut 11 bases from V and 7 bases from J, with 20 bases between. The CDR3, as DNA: TGTGCCGCCCGCTCCCCGGGAATGGGTGAAGCTTTCTTT. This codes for CAARSPGMGEAFF.

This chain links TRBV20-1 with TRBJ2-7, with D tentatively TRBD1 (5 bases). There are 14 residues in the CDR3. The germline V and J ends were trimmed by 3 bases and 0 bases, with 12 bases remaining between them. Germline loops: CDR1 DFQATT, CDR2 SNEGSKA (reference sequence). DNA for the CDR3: TGCAGTGCTAGTTGGCAGGGTAACTCCTACGAGCAGTACTTC. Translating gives CSASWQGNSYEQYF.

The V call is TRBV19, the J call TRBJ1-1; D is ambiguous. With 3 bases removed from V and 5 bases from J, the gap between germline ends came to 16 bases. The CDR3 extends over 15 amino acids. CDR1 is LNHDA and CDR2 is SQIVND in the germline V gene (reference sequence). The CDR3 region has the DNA TGTGCCAGTAGTATCTACCCAGGTGGAGGAACTGAAGCTTTCTTT. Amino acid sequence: CASSIYPGGGTEAFF.

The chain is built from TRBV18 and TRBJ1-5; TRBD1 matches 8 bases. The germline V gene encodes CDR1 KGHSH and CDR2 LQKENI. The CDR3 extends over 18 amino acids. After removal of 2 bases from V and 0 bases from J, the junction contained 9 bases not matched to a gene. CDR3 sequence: CASSPGTGSQYSNQPQHF. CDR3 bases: TGTGCCAGCTCACCAGGGACAGGTTCCCAATATAGCAATCAGCCCCAGCATTTT.

Here the CDR3 reads CASSERLQGTKLFF. The CDR3 DNA follows: TGTGCCAGCAGTGAACGGCTACAGGGGACAAAACTGTTTTTT. This chain links TRBV2 with TRBJ1-4; TRBD1 matches 7 bases. Trimming took 2 bases from V and 10 from J; bases not matched to a gene: 7. This CDR3 is 14 amino acids long. CDR1 is SNHLY and CDR2 is FYNNEI in the germline V gene.

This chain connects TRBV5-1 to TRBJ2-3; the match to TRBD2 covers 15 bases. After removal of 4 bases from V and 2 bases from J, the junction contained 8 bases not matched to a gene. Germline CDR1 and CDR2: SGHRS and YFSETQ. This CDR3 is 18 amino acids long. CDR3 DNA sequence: TGCGCCAGCAGCCCCGGGACTAGCGGGAGGATTCTCACAGATACGCAGTATTTT. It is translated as CASSPGTSGRILTDTQYF.

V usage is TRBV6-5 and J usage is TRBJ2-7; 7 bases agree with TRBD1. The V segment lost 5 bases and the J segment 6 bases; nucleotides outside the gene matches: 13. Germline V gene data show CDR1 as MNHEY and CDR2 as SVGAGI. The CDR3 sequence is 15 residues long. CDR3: CASSIPGQSFLEQYF. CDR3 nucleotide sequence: TGTGCCAGCAGTATTCCGGGACAGAGTTTTCTCGAGCAGTACTTC.

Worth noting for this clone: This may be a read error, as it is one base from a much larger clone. The CDR3 loop reads CASSLNGNTEAFF. In DNA, the CDR3 is TGTGCCAGCAGTTTAAACGGGAACACTGAAGCTTTCTTT. The chain couples TRBV12-3 or TRBV12-4 to TRBJ1-1, with D uncertain. The V end was cut by 2 bases, the J end by 1 base, with 5 bases between. This CDR3 comprises 13 residues.

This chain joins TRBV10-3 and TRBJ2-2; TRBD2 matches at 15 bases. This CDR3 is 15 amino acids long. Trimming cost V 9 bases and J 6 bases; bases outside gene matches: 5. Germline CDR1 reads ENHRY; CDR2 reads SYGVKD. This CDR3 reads CAIGTSGRLAGELFF. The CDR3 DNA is TGTGCCATAGGGACTAGCGGGAGGCTAGCCGGGGAGCTGTTTTTT.

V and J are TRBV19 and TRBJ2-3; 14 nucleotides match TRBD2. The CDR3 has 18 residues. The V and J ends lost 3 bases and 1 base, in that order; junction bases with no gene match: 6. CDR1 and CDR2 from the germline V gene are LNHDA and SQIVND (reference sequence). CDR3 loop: CASSIGLAGGYRTDTQYF. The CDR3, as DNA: TGTGCCAGTAGTATCGGACTAGCGGGGGGCTACCGCACAGATACGCAGTATTTT.

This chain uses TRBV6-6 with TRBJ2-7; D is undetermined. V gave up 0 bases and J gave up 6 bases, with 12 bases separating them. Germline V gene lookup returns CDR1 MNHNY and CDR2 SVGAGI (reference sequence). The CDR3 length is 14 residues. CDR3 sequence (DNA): TGTGCCAGCAGTTACTCGGGTCTAGTAGTCGAGCAGTACTTC. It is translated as CASSYSGLVVEQYF.

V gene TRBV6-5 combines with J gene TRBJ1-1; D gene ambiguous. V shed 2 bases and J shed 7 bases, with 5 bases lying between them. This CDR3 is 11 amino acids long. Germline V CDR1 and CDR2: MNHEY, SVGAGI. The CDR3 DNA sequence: TGTGCCAGCAGTTACCTAGGTGAAGCTTTCTTT. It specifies CASSYLGEAFF.

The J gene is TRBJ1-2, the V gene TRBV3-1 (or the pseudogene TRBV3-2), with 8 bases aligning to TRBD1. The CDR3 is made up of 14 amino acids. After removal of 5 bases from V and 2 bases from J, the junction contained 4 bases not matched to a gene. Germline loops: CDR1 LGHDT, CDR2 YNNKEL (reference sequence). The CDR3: CASSSRQGNYGYTF. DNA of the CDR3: TGTGCCAGCAGCTCCCGACAGGGGAACTATGGCTACACCTTC.

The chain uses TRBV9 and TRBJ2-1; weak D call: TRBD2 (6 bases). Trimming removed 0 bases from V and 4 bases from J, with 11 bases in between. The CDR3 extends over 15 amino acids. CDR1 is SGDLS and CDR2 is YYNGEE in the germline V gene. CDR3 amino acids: CASSVGTGTYNEQFF. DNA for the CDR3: TGTGCCAGCAGCGTAGGGACTGGGACTTACAATGAGCAGTTCTTC.

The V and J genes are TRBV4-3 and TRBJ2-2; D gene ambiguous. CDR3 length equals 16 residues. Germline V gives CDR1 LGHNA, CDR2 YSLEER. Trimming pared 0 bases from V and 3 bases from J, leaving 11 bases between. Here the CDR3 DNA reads TGCGCCAGCAGCCAAGACCTTGAGGATGACACCGGGGAGCTGTTTTTT. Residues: CASSQDLEDDTGELFF.

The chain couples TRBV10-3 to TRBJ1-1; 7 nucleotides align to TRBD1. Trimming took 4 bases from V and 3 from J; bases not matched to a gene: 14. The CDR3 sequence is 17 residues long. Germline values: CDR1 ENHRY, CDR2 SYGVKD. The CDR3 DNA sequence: TGTGCCATCAGTGTTGACAGGGTTATGTGGGTCGACACTGAAGCTTTCTTT. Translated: CAISVDRVMWVDTEAFF.

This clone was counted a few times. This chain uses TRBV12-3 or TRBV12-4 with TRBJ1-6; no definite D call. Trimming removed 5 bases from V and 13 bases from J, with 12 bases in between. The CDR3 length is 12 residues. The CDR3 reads CASSADQRPLHF. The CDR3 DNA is TGTGCCAGCAGTGCGGATCAGCGGCCCCTCCACTTT.

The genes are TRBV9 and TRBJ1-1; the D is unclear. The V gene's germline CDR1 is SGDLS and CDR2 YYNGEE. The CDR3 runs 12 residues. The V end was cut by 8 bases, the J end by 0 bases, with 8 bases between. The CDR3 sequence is CASAAVNTEAFF. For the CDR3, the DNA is TGTGCCAGTGCGGCTGTGAACACTGAAGCTTTCTTT.

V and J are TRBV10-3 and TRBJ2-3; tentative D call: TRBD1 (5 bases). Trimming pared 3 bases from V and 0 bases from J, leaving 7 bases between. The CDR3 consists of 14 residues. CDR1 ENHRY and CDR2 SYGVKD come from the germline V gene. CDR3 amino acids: CAISDRVSTDTQYF. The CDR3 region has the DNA TGTGCCATCAGTGACAGGGTTAGCACAGATACGCAGTATTTT.

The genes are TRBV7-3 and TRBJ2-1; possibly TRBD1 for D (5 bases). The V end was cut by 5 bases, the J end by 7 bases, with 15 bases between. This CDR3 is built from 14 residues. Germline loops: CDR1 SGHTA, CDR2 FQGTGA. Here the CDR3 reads CASSPNQGPNEQFF. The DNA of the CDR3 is TGTGCCAGCAGCCCAAATCAGGGCCCTAATGAGCAGTTCTTC.

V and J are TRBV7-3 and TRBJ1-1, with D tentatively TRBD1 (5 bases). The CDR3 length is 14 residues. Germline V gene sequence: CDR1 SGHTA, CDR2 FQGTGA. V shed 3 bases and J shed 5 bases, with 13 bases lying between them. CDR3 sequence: CASSLGRVRTEAFF. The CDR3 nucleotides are TGTGCCAGCAGCTTGGGCAGGGTCAGGACTGAAGCTTTCTTT.

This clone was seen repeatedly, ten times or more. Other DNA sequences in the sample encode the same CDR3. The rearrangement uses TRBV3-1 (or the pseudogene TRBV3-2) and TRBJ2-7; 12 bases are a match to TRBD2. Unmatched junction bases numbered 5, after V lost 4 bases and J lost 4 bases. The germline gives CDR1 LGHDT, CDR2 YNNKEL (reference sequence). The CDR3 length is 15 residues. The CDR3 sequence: CASSPTSGRRYEQYF. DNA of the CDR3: TGTGCCAGCAGCCCGACTAGCGGGAGAAGGTACGAGCAGTACTTC.